This T cell receptor beta chain stems from a study of T-cell memory formation after mild COVID-19. TCRdb used MiXCR to reprocess the 5' RACE reads, holding one entry per CDR3 protein. Seen here are 350,000 to 500,000 distinct CDR3 sequences, 15% to 20% observed once, and the top ten hold 8.4%. This clonotype was seen a few times. The antigen is not known. The CDR3 loop spans 16 amino acids. The V segment lost 6 bases and the J segment 2 bases; nucleotides outside the gene matches: 9. The study's findings and limits: Those CD4+ clones that contracted were mainly in CM and EM (CD8+ ones in EMRA). Whether day 37 second-wave clones are SARS-CoV-2-specific was not confirmed. Clones contracting day 15 to 85 were balanced CD4/CD8; later expanders leaned CD4+.

The rearrangement joins TRBV12-3 or TRBV12-4 to TRBJ2-2; 7 nucleotides match TRBD1. The TCR sequence derives from an adult woman who had mild COVID-19 (a few samples of this study predate the infection). Cell type and time point are not known. Sequencing was done on a sample of PBMCs or a T cell subset sorted from them (not recorded which). CDR3 amino acids: CASRAGGTLNTGELFF. The CDR3 DNA follows: TGTGCCAGCAGGGCAGGGGGTACCCTTAACACCGGGGAGCTGTTTTTT.